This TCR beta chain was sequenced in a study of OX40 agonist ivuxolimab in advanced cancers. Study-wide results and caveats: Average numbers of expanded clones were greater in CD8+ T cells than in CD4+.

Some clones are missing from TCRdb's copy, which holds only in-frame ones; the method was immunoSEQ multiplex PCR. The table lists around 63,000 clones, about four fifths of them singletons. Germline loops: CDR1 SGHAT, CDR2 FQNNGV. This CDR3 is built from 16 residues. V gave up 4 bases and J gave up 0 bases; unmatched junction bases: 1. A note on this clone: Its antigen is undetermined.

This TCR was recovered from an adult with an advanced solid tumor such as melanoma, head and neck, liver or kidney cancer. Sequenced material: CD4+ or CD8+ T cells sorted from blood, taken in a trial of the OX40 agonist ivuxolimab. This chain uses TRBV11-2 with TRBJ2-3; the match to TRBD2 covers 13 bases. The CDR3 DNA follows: TGTGCCAGCAGCTGGGGACTAGCGGGGAGCACAGATACGCAGTATTTT. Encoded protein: CASSWGLAGSTDTQYF.